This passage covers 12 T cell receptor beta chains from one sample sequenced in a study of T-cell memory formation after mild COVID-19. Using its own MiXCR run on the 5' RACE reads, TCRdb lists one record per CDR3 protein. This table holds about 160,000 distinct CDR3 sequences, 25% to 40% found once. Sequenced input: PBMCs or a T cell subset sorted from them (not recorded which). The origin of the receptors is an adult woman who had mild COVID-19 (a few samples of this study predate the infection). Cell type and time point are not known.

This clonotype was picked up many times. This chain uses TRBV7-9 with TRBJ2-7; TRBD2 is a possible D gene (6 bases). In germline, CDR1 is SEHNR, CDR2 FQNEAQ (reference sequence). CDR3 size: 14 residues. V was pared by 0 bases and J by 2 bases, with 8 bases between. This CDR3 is CASSLAGGPYEQYF. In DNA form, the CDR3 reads TGTGCCAGCAGCTTAGCGGGAGGTCCCTACGAGCAGTACTTC.

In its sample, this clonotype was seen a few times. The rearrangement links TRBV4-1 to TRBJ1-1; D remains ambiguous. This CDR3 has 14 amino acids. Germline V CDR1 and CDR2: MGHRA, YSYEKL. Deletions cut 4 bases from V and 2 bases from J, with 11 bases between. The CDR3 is CASSPRRFNTEAFF. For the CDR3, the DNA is TGCGCCAGCAGCCCAAGGCGTTTTAACACTGAAGCTTTCTTT.

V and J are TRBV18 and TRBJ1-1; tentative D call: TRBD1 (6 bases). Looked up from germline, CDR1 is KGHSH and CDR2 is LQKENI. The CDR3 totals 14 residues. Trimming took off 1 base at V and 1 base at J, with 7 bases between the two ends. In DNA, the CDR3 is TGTGCCAGCTCACCACTGGGACAGAACACTGAAGCTTTCTTT. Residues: CASSPLGQNTEAFF.

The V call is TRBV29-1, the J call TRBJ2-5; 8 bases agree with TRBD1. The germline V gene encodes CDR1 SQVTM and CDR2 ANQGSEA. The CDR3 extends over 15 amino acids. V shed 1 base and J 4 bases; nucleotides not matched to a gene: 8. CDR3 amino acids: CSVEVVPGQGETQYF. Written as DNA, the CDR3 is TGCAGCGTTGAAGTGGTACCCGGACAGGGAGAGACCCAGTACTTC.

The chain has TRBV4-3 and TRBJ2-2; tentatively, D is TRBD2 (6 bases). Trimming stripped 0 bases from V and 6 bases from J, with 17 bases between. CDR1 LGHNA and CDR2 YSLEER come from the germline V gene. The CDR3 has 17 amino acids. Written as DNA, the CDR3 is TGCGCCAGCAGCCAAGATCGCGCGGGGCCCCCCCCCGGGGAGCTGTTTTTT. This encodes CASSQDRAGPPPGELFF.

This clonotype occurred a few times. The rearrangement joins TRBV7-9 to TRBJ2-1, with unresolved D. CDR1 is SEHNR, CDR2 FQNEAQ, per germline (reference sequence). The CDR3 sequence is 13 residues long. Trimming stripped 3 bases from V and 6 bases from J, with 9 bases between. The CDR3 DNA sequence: TGTGCCAGCAGCTTTACATTAGCCAATGAGCAGTTCTTC. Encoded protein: CASSFTLANEQFF.

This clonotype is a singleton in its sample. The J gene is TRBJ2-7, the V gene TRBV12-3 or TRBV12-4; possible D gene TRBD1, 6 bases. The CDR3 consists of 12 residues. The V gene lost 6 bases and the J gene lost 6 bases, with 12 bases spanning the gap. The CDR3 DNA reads TGTGCCAGCAGCCCGCAGGGGTTCGAGCAGTACTTC. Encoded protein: CASSPQGFEQYF.

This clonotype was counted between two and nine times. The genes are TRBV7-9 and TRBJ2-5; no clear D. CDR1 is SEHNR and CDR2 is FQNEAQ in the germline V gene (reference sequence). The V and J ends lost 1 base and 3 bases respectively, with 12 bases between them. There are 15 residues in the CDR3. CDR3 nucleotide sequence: TGTGCCAGCAGCTTAGTTCAGGCCATCAAAGAGACCCAGTACTTC. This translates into CASSLVQAIKETQYF.

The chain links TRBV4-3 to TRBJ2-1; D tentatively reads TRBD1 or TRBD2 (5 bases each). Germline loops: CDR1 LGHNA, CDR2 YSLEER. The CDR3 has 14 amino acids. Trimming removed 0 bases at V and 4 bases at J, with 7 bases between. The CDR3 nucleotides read TGCGCCAGCAGCCAAGACGGGGCTTACAATGAGCAGTTCTTC. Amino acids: CASSQDGAYNEQFF.

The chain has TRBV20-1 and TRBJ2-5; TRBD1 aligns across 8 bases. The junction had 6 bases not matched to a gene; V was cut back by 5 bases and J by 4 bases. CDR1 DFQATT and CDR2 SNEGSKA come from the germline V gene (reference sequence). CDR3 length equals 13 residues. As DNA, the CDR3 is TGCAGTGCTCCGGGACAGGCGGTAGAGACCCAGTACTTC. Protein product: CSAPGQAVETQYF.

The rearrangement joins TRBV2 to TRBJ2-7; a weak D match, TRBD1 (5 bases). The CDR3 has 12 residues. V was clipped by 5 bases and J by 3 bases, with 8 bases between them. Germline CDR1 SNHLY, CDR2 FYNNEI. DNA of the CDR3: TGTGCCAGCAGTAACAGGAACTACGAGCAGTACTTC. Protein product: CASSNRNYEQYF.

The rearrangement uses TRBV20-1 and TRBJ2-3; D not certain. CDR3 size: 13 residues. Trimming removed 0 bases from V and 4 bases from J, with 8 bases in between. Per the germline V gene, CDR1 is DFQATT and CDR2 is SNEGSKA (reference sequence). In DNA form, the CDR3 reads TGCAGTGCTAGAGATCGACGCTCAGATACGCAGTATTTT. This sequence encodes CSARDRRSDTQYF.